This is a list of T cell receptor beta chains from one sample in a study of OX40 agonist ivuxolimab in advanced cancers. Produced via immunoSEQ multiplex PCR; TCRdb's table is partial and in-frame only. Of under 50,000 clones listed, approximately 91% were seen once; the top ten hold over 50%. The specimen was CD4+ or CD8+ T cells sorted from blood, collected in a trial of the OX40 agonist ivuxolimab. These receptors originate from an adult with an advanced solid tumor such as melanoma, head and neck, liver or kidney cancer. CDR3s include the opening cysteine and the closing phenylalanine or tryptophan. The order of the fields is CDR3 length, V gene, CDR3 protein.

>13|TRBV11-2
CASSFRRAYEQYF
>14|TRBV25-1
CASSESEGPTEAFF
>16|TRBV27
CASSPPGALGGETQYF
>17|TRBV19
CASSIDLLEGSFTEAFF
>16|TRBV11-3
CASSLLSSGTTDTQYF
>12|TRBV7-9
CASSLGVAGYTF
>14|TRBV19
CASSTGQGSHEQYF
>15|TRBV18
CASSRELGGDSPLHF
>14|TRBV28
CASSLVIGFYGYTF
>13|TRBV6-1
CASSPREEQPQHF
>12|TRBV5-1
CASSFMDSRQFF
>17|TRBV5-8
CASSFPGQSNANYGYTF
>13|TRBV30
CAWSPDLGVTQYF
>15|TRBV30
CAWTPGTGNTDTQYF
>16|TRBV4-1
CASSQDVYRGNYGYTF
>14|TRBV6-1
CASSVEAGANVLTF
>14|TRBV2
CASSGWAGRYGYTF
>14|TRBV11-2
CASSFAGHQETQYF
>15|TRBV5-6
CASTPGLAGAVEQYF
>15|TRBV9
CASSVAGGIADTQYF
>15|TRBV4-1
CASSQDPGPYNEQFF
>15|TRBV5-1
CASSLGTDRSYEQYF
>15|TRBV25-1
CASSESGVRSYEQYF
>15|TRBV4-2
CASSQDAGTNYGYTF
>16|TRBV27
CASNLQGTGSNQPQHF
>15|TRBV5-6
CASRRRDRGINEQFF
>14|TRBV6-5
CASRPGLTTGELFF
>17|TRBV11-3
CASSLDFGESGANVLTF
>12|TRBV5-1
CASSGQGVEQYF
>14|TRBV5-4
CASSLFSSQETQYF
>13|TRBV29-1
CSVESSGTDTQYF
>18|TRBV4-2
CASSQAEGGFSGANVLTF
>14|TRBV6-6
CASSRDRQQETQYF
>16|TRBV4-3
CASSQDIVGGAGGYTF
>15|TRBV10-3
CAISGTSGKNNEQFF
>13|TRBV9
CASQGLDTGELFF
>16|TRBV27
CASRRGFGQASYEQYF
>13|TRBV6-1
CASSPPREHEQYF
>14|TRBV19
CASSIIAVGYGQYF
>14|TRBV2
CASSGRDNSYEQYF
>13|TRBV7-2
CASSQGHQETQYF
>15|TRBV7-6
CASSLATGSMETQYF
>14|TRBV13
CASSLAGPNQPQHF
>12|TRBV10-2
CASSPNSYEQYF
>13|TRBV5-1
CASRSTGADTQYF
>17|TRBV21-1
CASSRRGSYRMGSPLHF
>17|TRBV28
CASSLRHRGGFYTEAFF
>16|TRBV6-6
CARGEDPQGSYNEQFF
>16|TRBV11-3
CASSLELAPGGNTQYF
>16|TRBV5-5
CASSLAGAYSGNTIYF
>14|TRBV28
CASSPEDGGYGYTF
>15|TRBV2
CASSGVASGVDTQYF
>14|TRBV10-3
CAISYGDMNTEAFF
>15|TRBV5-5
CASSPPRTDSYEQYF
>11|TRBV18
CASSPGGGYTF